This T cell receptor (beta chain) was identified during a study of T cells after yellow fever vaccination. Only a few counts were recorded for this clonotype. The germline V gene encodes CDR1 SGDLS and CDR2 YYNGEE. The V end was cut by 3 bases, the J end by 2 bases, with 14 bases between. The CDR3 covers 15 residues. TCRdb re-called the 5' RACE reads with MiXCR, one entry per CDR3 protein. The repertoire holds hundreds of thousands of distinct CDR3 sequences, with 9% to 15% as singletons. This rearrangement joins TRBV9 to TRBJ2-5; possibly TRBD1 or TRBD2 for D (5 bases each). The clonotype was recovered from a man aged 25 to 40 who received the YFV17D yellow fever vaccine. The source was PBMCs, collected on the day of the yellow fever booster vaccination. CDR3 region: CASSETGAMQETQYF. CDR3 coding DNA: TGTGCCAGCAGCGAGACCGGGGCGATGCAAGAGACCCAGTACTTC.